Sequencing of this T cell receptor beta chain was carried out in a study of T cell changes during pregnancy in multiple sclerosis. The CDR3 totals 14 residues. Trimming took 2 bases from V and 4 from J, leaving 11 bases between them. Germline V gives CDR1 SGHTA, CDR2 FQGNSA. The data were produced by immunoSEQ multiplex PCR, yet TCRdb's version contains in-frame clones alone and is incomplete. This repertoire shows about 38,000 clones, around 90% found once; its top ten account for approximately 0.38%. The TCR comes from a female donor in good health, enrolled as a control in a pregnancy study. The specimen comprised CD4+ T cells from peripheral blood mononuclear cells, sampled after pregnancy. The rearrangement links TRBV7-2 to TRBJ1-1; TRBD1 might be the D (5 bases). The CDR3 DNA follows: TGTGCCAGCAGCTTATCCCGGGGGGGCACTGAAGCTTTCTTT. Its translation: CASSLSRGGTEAFF.